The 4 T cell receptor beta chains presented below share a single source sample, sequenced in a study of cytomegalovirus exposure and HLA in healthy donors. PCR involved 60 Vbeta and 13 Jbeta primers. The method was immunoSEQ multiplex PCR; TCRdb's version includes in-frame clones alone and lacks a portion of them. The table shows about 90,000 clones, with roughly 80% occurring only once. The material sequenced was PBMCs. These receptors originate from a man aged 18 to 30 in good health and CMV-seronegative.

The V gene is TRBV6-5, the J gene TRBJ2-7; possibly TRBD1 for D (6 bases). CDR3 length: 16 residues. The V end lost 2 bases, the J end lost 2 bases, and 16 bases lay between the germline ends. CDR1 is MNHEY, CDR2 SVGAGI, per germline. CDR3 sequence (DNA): TGTGCCAGCAGTTACACAGGGAGCGGAGCAGCCTACGAGCAGTACTTC. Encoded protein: CASSYTGSGAAYEQYF.

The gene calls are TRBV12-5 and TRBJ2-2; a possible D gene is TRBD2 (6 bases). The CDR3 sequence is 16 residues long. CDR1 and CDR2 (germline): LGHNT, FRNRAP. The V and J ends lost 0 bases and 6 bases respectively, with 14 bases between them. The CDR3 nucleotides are TGTGCTAGTGGTTTGGTACGCGGGGCGGGGTCCGGGGAGCTGTTTTTT. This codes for CASGLVRGAGSGELFF. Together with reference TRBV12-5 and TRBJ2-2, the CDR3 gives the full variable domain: DARVTQTPRHKVTEMGQEVTMRCQPILGHNTVFWYRQTMMQGLELLAYFRNRAPLDDSGMPKDRFSAEMPDATLATLKIQPSEPRDSAVYFCASGLVRGAGSGELFFGEGSRLTVL.

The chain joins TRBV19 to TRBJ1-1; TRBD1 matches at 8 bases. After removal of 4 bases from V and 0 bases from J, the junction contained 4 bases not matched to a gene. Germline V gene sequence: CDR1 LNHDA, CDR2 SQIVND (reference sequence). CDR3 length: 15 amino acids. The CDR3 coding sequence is TGTGCCAGTAGTACTCGACAGGGGATGAACACTGAAGCTTTCTTT. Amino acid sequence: CASSTRQGMNTEAFF. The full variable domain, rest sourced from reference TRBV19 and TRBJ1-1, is DGGITQSPKYLFRKEGQNVTLSCEQNLNHDAMYWYRQDPGQGLRLIYYSQIVNDFQKGDIAEGYSVSREKKESFPLTVTSAQKNPTAFYLCASSTRQGMNTEAFFGQGTRLTVV.

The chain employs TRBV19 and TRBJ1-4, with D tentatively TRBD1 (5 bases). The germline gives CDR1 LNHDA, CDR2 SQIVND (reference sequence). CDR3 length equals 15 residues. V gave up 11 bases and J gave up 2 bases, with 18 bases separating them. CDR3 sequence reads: CAVQRQSGTNEKLFF. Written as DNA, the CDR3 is TGTGCCGTTCAAAGGCAGTCAGGGACTAATGAAAAACTGTTTTTT.